Shown below are 21 T cell receptor beta chains from a single sample sequenced in a study of shared clonotypes between healthy human individuals. Repertoires were generated with immunoSEQ multiplex PCR, while TCRdb's copy carries only in-frame clones and drops some. Of about 990,000 clones in the sample, about 84% were seen once. Sequenced sample: memory CD4+ T cells from PBMCs. Regarding subset: CD45RA-negative fraction. These receptors originate from a man aged 18 to 35 in good health. Some clones in this sample may be carry-over from other donors' samples.

The chain joins TRBV7-9 to TRBJ2-7; TRBD1 or TRBD2 may be the D gene (5 bases each). From germline, CDR1 is SEHNR and CDR2 FQNEAQ (reference sequence). Deletions cut 3 bases from V and 2 bases from J, with 14 bases between. This CDR3 comprises 15 residues. The CDR3 sequence is CASSFPGTGAYEQYF. Here the CDR3 DNA reads TGTGCCAGCAGCTTTCCCGGGACCGGAGCCTACGAGCAGTACTTC.

The chain recombines TRBV7-6 with TRBJ1-3, with 8 positions matching TRBD1. The ends lost 5 bases at V and 0 bases at J; junction bases unmatched: 6. CDR1 is SGHVS, CDR2 FNYEAQ, per germline. The CDR3 has 16 residues. CDR3 in DNA: TGTGCCAGCAGCGGGACAGGCCATAACTCTGGAAACACCATATATTTT. Its protein is CASSGTGHNSGNTIYF. The full variable domain, rest sourced from reference TRBV7-6 and TRBJ1-3, is GAGVSQSPRYKVTKRGQDVALRCDPISGHVSLYWYRQALGQGPEFLTYFNYEAQQDKSGLPNDRFSAERPEGSISTLTIQRTEQRDSAMYRCASSGTGHNSGNTIYFGEGSWLTVV.

The V gene is TRBV11-1, the J gene TRBJ2-7, with 9 positions matching TRBD2. The ends lost 4 bases at V and 4 bases at J; junction bases unmatched: 8. The CDR3 runs to 15 residues. From germline, CDR1 is SGHAT and CDR2 FQDESV (reference sequence). The CDR3 reads CASSSIAGEGYEQYF. The CDR3 coding sequence is TGTGCCAGCAGCTCGATAGCGGGAGAAGGGTACGAGCAGTACTTC. Drawing the rest from reference TRBV11-1 and TRBJ2-7, the complete variable domain is EAEVAQSPRYKITEKSQAVAFWCDPISGHATLYWYRQILGQGPELLVQFQDESVVDDSQLPKDRFSAERLKGVDSTLKIQPAELGDSAMYLCASSSIAGEGYEQYFGPGTRLTVT.

V gene TRBV9 combines with J gene TRBJ1-2, with unresolved D. The CDR3 sequence is 12 residues long. Trimming cost V 4 bases and J 2 bases, with 6 bases left between them. Germline values: CDR1 SGDLS, CDR2 YYNGEE. The CDR3 sequence: CASSRQNYGYTF. The CDR3 DNA is TGTGCCAGCAGCCGCCAGAACTATGGCTACACCTTC.

The J gene is TRBJ2-7, the V gene TRBV25-1; 12 nucleotides line up with TRBD2. Trimming took 4 bases from V and 9 from J; bases not matched to a gene: 7. CDR1 is MGHDK, CDR2 SYGVNS, per germline. This CDR3 spans 14 amino acids. CDR3 coding DNA: TGTGCCAGCAGTGCCGCTAGCGGGAGGGCGGGGCAGTACTTC. It encodes CASSAASGRAGQYF.

This chain links TRBV7-2 with TRBJ1-5; TRBD1 agrees at 8 bases. Trimming took 1 base from V and 6 from J; bases not matched to a gene: 5. The V gene's germline CDR1 is SGHTA and CDR2 FQGNSA. This CDR3 region has 15 residues. Here the CDR3 reads CASSLVTGGGQPQHF. The CDR3 DNA reads as TGTGCCAGCAGCTTAGTAACAGGGGGGGGTCAGCCCCAGCATTTT.

This clone was detected ten times or more. The V and J genes are TRBV28 and TRBJ2-7; D is perhaps TRBD2 (7 bases). The CDR3 has 16 residues. The V and J ends lost 4 bases and 4 bases respectively, with 20 bases between them. Germline CDR1 is MDHEN and CDR2 is SYDVKM. The CDR3 bases are TGTGCCAGCAGTTCCCCGACAGGCCGGGGGGTTTACGAGCAGTACTTC. Translation gives CASSSPTGRGVYEQYF.

V usage is TRBV7-2 and J usage is TRBJ2-7; D ambiguous. There are 12 residues in the CDR3. V was pared by 1 base and J by 6 bases, with 7 bases between. Germline-derived CDR1 and CDR2 are SGHTA and FQGNSA. The CDR3 reads CASSLVFGEQYF. In DNA form, the CDR3 reads TGTGCCAGCAGCTTAGTATTTGGCGAGCAGTACTTC.

In this sample, this clone turned up a few times. The gene calls are TRBV5-4 and TRBJ2-3, with D possibly matching TRBD2 (6 bases). The germline gives CDR1 SGHNT, CDR2 YYREEE (reference sequence). This CDR3 contains 13 residues. Trimming took off 4 bases at V and 6 bases at J, with 12 bases between the two ends. CDR3 in amino acids: CASSLGGVDTQYF. Here the CDR3 DNA reads TGTGCCAGCAGCCTGGGAGGAGTTGATACGCAGTATTTT.

The CDR3 here is CASTDRAGYEQYF. DNA for the CDR3: TGTGCCAGCACCGACAGGGCCGGTTACGAGCAGTACTTC. The V gene is TRBV6-5, the J gene TRBJ2-7, with TRBD1 matching 7 bases. Trimming took 7 bases from V and 4 from J; bases not matched to a gene: 7. Germline V gene data show CDR1 as MNHEY and CDR2 as SVGAGI. The CDR3 has 13 residues.

The chain recombines TRBV28 with TRBJ1-4; no clear D. Trimming shortened V by 3 bases and J by 8 bases, and 16 bases separated the two germline ends. The CDR3 spans 15 residues. Germline assignment: CDR1 MDHEN and CDR2 SYDVKM. CDR3 protein: CASSFLEGQAEKLFF. CDR3 coding DNA: TGTGCCAGCAGTTTTCTAGAGGGTCAGGCCGAAAAACTGTTTTTT.

The rearrangement links TRBV10-3 to TRBJ2-1; a weak D match, TRBD2 (6 bases). Trimming pared 1 base from V and 5 bases from J, leaving 15 bases between. Germline CDR1 reads ENHRY; CDR2 reads SYGVKD. This CDR3 is built from 16 residues. CDR3 in DNA: TGTGCCATCAGTGAGTTTAGTGGACTAACCAACAATGAGCAGTTCTTC. As protein: CAISEFSGLTNNEQFF.

This clone occurred a few times. This chain uses TRBV7-9 with TRBJ2-7; weak D call: TRBD1 (6 bases). Trimming took off 4 bases at V and 0 bases at J, with 19 bases between the two ends. From germline, CDR1 is SEHNR and CDR2 FQNEAQ (reference sequence). The CDR3 runs 17 residues. CDR3 in DNA: TGTGCCAGCAGCTCCTTCTCCCAGGGGACCTACTCCTACGAGCAGTACTTC. It specifies CASSSFSQGTYSYEQYF.

This chain uses TRBV5-4 with TRBJ2-7; D could derive from TRBD1 or TRBD2 (5 bases each). The V gene lost 2 bases and the J gene lost 2 bases, with 17 bases spanning the gap. CDR3 length: 16 residues. Germline CDR1 SGHNT, CDR2 YYREEE (reference sequence). The CDR3 region is CASSLGSGSRPYEQYF. The DNA of the CDR3 is TGTGCCAGCAGCTTAGGTTCAGGGAGCAGACCCTACGAGCAGTACTTC.

This clone was found once. A much larger clone differs from this one at a single base, so this may be a read error. Different DNA sequences within this sample yield the same CDR3. The genes are TRBV29-1 and TRBJ2-6, with D possibly being TRBD2 (6 bases). Germline CDR1 reads SQVTM; CDR2 reads ANQGSEA. Trimming removed 4 bases from V and 0 bases from J, with 7 bases in between. The CDR3 extends over 14 amino acids. The CDR3 loop reads CSVVGGSGANVLTF. CDR3 in DNA: TGCAGCGTTGTGGGGGGCTCTGGGGCCAACGTCCTGACTTTC.

The V and J genes are TRBV9 and TRBJ1-5; D is uncertain. The CDR3 has 14 amino acids. Germline V gene data show CDR1 as SGDLS and CDR2 as YYNGEE. Deletions cut 0 bases from V and 6 bases from J, with 10 bases between. CDR3: CASSVEESGQPQHF. The DNA of the CDR3 is TGTGCCAGCAGCGTAGAGGAAAGCGGTCAGCCCCAGCATTTT. The full variable domain, with the rest looked up from reference TRBV9 and TRBJ1-5, is DSGVTQTPKHLITATGQRVTLRCSPRSGDLSVYWYQQSLDQGLQFLIQYYNGEERAKGNILERFSAQQFPDLHSELNLSSLELGDSALYFCASSVEESGQPQHFGDGTRLSIL.

V and J are TRBV11-2 and TRBJ1-4, with 9 nucleotides matching TRBD1. CDR3 length equals 18 residues. The J segment lost 0 bases and the V segment lost 5 bases, leaving 10 bases of the junction unmatched. In germline, CDR1 is SGHAT, CDR2 FQNNGV. For the CDR3, the DNA is TGTGCCAGCAGCCCCAGACAGGGGGGGCTTGCAACTAATGAAAAACTGTTTTTT. The encoded protein is CASSPRQGGLATNEKLFF. Looking up the rest from reference TRBV11-2 and TRBJ1-4 gives the full variable domain: EAGVAQSPRYKIIEKRQSVAFWCNPISGHATLYWYQQILGQGPKLLIQFQNNGVVDDSQLPKDRFSAERLKGVDSTLKIQPAKLEDSAVYLCASSPRQGGLATNEKLFFGSGTQLSVL.

This clone was seen only a few times. The chain uses TRBV2 and TRBJ2-3; D not certain. The CDR3 has 13 amino acids. The V and J ends lost 5 bases and 2 bases respectively, with 8 bases between them. Germline CDR1 is SNHLY and CDR2 is FYNNEI. This CDR3 is CASSPGVTDTQYF. CDR3 nucleotide sequence: TGTGCCAGCAGTCCCGGCGTCACAGATACGCAGTATTTT.

The rearrangement uses TRBV7-2 and TRBJ2-5; TRBD1 agrees at 9 bases. This CDR3 has 17 amino acids. The ends lost 2 bases at V and 0 bases at J; junction bases unmatched: 7. The germline V gene has CDR1 SGHTA and CDR2 FQGNSA. CDR3 sequence (DNA): TGTGCCAGCAGCTTAAGGGGACAGGGATGGTACCAAGAGACCCAGTACTTC. Residues: CASSLRGQGWYQETQYF.

The chain carries TRBV27 and TRBJ1-5, with D tentatively TRBD1 (5 bases). Germline-derived CDR1 and CDR2 are MNHEY and SMNVEV (reference sequence). This CDR3 spans 15 amino acids. Trimming left V 8 bases short and J 4 bases short, with 18 bases between. The CDR3 protein is CASGPTRDGNQPQHF. DNA for the CDR3: TGTGCCAGCGGTCCTACACGGGACGGGAATCAGCCCCAGCATTTT.

This clone has a single count. This chain links TRBV9 with TRBJ1-2; D is undetermined. The V end lost 0 bases, the J end lost 4 bases, and 13 bases lay between the germline ends. The V gene's germline CDR1 is SGDLS and CDR2 YYNGEE. This CDR3 comprises 15 residues. CDR3 loop: CASSVDPMLGYGYTF. The DNA of the CDR3 is TGTGCCAGCAGCGTAGACCCTATGCTAGGCTATGGCTACACCTTC.